The table lists the clone carrying this T cell receptor (beta chain) with a few counts. Its antigen is currently unknown. The data stem from a study of beta chain features in type 1 diabetes. With 1 base clipped from V and 5 bases from J, the junction kept 5 bases outside the gene matches. Germline CDR1 SGHVS, CDR2 FNYEAQ. The CDR3 loop spans 14 amino acids. Of the isolated RNA, all was reverse transcribed, and so the sequenced material was expressed TCRB transcripts. Clones were sequenced by immunoSEQ multiplex PCR, and TCRdb holds only the in-frame ones, with some missing. There are under 150,000 clones in the sample; approximately 15% occur only once, and 2.6% lies in the top ten. Overall study findings and caveats: A pattern of fewer insertions and more deletions at VDJ junctions was seen in type 1 diabetes patients. Shortening of TCRB CDR3s, moderate but significant, appeared in all four CD4+ subsets of Type 1 diabetes patients. A possible short-template PCR bias applies equally to patients and controls.

The sequencing input was central memory CD4+ T cells from blood. The clonotype originates from a man aged 18 to 30 with type 1 diabetes. The chain couples TRBV7-6 to TRBJ2-7; 7 bases are shared with TRBD2. The CDR3, as DNA: TGTGCCAGCAGCTTAGGAGGCGGGAGTAACGAGCAGTACTTC. This gives the protein CASSLGGGSNEQYF.